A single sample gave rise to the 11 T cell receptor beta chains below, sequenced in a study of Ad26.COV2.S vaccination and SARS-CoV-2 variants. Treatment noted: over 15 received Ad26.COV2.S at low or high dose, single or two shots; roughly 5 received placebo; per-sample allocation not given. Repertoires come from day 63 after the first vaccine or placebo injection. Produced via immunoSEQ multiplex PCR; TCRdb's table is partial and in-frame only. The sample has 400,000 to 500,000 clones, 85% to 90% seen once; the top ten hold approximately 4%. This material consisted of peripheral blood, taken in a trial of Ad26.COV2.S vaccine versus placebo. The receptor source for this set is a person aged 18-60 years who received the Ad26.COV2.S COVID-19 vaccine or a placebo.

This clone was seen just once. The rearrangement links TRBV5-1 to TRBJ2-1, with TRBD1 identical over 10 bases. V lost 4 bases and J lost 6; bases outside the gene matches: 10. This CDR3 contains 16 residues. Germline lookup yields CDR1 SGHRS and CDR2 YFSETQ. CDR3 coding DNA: TGCGCCAGCAGCCATTGGGGACAGGGGTCGGTCAATGAGCAGTTCTTC. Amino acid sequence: CASSHWGQGSVNEQFF.

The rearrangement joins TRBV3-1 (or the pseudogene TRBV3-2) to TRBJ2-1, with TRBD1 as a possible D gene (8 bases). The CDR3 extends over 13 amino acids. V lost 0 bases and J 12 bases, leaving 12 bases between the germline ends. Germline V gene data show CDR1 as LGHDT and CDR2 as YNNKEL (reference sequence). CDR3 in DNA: TGTGCCAGCAGCCAAGAAAGCGGGACAGGGCAGTTCTTC. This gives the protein CASSQESGTGQFF.

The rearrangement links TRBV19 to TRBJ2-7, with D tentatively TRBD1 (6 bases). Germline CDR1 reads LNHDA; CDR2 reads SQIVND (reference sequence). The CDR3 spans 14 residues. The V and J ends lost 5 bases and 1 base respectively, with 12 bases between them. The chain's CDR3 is CASSGARGSYEQYF. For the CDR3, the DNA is TGTGCCAGTAGTGGGGCCAGGGGTTCCTACGAGCAGTACTTC.

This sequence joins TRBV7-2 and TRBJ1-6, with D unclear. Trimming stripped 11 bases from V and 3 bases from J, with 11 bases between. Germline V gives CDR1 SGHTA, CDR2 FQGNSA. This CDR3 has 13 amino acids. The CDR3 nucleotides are TGTGCCTCTTCTCGGAGCTATAATTCACCCCTCCACTTT. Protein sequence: CASSRSYNSPLHF.

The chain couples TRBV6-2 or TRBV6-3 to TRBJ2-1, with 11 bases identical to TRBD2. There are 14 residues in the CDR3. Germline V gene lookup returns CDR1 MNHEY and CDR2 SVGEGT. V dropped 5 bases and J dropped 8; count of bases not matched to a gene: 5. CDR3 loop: CASSRSGGAHEQFF. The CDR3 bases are TGTGCCAGCAGTCGTAGCGGGGGGGCGCATGAGCAGTTCTTC.

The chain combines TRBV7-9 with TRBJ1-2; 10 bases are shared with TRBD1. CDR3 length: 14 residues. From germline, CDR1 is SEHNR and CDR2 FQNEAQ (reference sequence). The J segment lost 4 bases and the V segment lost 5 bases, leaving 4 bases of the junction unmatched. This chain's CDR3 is CASSRDRGGYGYTF. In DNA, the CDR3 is TGTGCCAGCAGCAGGGACAGGGGAGGCTATGGCTACACCTTC.

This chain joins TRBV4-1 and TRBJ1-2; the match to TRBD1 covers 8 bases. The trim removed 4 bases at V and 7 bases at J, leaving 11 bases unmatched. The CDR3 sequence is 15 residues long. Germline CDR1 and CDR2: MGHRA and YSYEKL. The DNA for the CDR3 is TGCGCCAGCAGCCTCCAAGACAGGGGAAGCTTTGGCTACACCTTC. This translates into CASSLQDRGSFGYTF.

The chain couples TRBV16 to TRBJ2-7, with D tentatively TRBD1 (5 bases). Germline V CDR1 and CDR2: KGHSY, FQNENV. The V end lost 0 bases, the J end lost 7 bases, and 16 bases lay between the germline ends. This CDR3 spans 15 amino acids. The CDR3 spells CASSQSPQVVGEQYF. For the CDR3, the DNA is TGTGCCAGCAGCCAATCCCCACAGGTGGTGGGGGAGCAGTACTTC. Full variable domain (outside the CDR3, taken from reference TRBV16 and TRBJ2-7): GEEVAQTPKHLVRGEGQKAKLYCAPIKGHSYVFWYQQVLKNEFKFLISFQNENVFDETGMPKERFSAKCLPNSPCSLEIQATKLEDSAVYFCASSQSPQVVGEQYFGPGTRLTVT.

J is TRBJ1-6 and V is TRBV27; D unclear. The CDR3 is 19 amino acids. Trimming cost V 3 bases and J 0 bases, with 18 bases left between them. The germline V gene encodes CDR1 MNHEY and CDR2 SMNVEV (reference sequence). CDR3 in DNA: TGTGCCAGCAGTTTTATGGCGATCTCGAGTAGCTCCTATAATTCACCCCTCCACTTT. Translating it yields CASSFMAISSSSYNSPLHF.

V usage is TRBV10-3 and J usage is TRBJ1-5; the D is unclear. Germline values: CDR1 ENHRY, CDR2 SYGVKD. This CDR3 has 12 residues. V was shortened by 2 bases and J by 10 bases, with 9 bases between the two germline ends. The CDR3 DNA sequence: TGTGCCATCAGTGAGGGTAATTTACCCCAGCATTTT. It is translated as CAISEGNLPQHF.

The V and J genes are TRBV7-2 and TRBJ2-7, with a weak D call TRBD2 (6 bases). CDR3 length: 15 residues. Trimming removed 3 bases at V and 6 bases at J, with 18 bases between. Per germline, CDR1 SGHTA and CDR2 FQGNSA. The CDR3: CASSFMTVPEGEQYF. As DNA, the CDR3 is TGTGCCAGCAGCTTCATGACAGTTCCGGAGGGCGAGCAGTACTTC.